Described below is a single TCR beta chain sequence and its context. The antigen remains unidentified. Carried by the TCR beta cDNA libraries were unique molecular identifiers. One entry per CDR3 protein, called by TCRdb with MiXCR from the PCR reads. Here the sample spans 650,000 to 850,000 distinct CDR3 sequences, 46% being singletons. The data belong to a study of post-analysis software for immune sequencing data. Study-wide results and limits: Five or six TRBV segments were more frequent in patients than controls; TRBV5-6, TRBV5-1 and TRBV20-1 belonged to this group. Pronounced co-clustering by F measure was evident among identically batched samples.

The germline V gene has CDR1 SGHRS and CDR2 YFSETQ. The CDR3 sequence is 15 residues long. The receptor's source is a girl aged 10 to 17 with multiple sclerosis. V is TRBV5-1 and J is TRBJ2-5; weak D call: TRBD2 (6 bases). The DNA end is more similar to TRBJ2-7, so the J call may be wrong. Sequenced: blood. In nucleotides, the CDR3 is TGCGCCAGCAGCTTGGGGGACCGGGGGTGTAACGAGCAGTACTTC. Its translation is CASSLGDRGCNEQYF.